This TCR beta chain is from a study of T cells in localized non-small cell lung cancer. Study outcomes and limitations: There was higher T cell clonality in uninvolved adjacent lung than in tumor, and it was highest there.

As for this clone: The antigen is undetermined.

Germline trimming cut 7 bases from V and 3 bases from J; bases unmatched to any gene: 7. In germline, CDR1 is MDHEN, CDR2 SYDVKM. CDR3 size: 14 residues. TCRdb's table, derived via immunoSEQ multiplex PCR, lists solely in-frame clones and lacks some. The data contain about 26,000 clones, approximately 91% of them singletons. The chain couples TRBV28 to TRBJ1-1; 8 bases are shared with TRBD1. The receptor comes from a female donor over 55 with stage II squamous cell lung carcinoma. Sequencing used peripheral blood, obtained before any cancer treatment. In DNA form, the CDR3 reads TGTGCCAGCACCCTGGGACAGGCGGACACTGAAGCTTTCTTT. As protein: CASTLGQADTEAFF.